A selection of T cell receptor beta chains follows, all from one sample in a study of cytomegalovirus exposure and HLA in healthy donors. The assay was immunoSEQ multiplex PCR, and TCRdb's table has in-frame clones only and misses some. This sample carries around 350,000 clones, 80% to 90% of them seen once, and the ten largest clones take 0.65% to 0.95%. Input material: PBMCs. The receptors come from a woman under 30 in good health and CMV-seronegative. Both conserved end residues are part of each CDR3. Each record gives: V gene, CDR3 protein.

v_gene: TRBV11-2; CDR3aa: CASRTYRDSSRYGYTF
v_gene: TRBV6-1; CDR3aa: CASAWAGGNEQFF
v_gene: TRBV18; CDR3aa: CASSPTGTGSYEQYF
v_gene: TRBV6-4; CDR3aa: CASSDGFRNTGELFF
v_gene: TRBV5-4; CDR3aa: CASSFRTGDNSPLHF
v_gene: TRBV5-4; CDR3aa: CASTRQGSYEQYF
v_gene: TRBV15; CDR3aa: CATSGKGTGNYGYTF
v_gene: TRBV7-3; CDR3aa: CASSFAGGRTGELFF
v_gene: TRBV25-1; CDR3aa: CASSESARAGEKLFF
v_gene: TRBV13; CDR3aa: CASSFPSEEGYEQYF
v_gene: TRBV29-1; CDR3aa: CSVTQANIQYF
v_gene: TRBV4-1; CDR3aa: CASSQGLAGTYEQYF
v_gene: TRBV10-3; CDR3aa: CAISSEQGVLSEAFF
v_gene: TRBV4-1; CDR3aa: CASSQTPSSSYNEQFF
v_gene: TRBV5-5; CDR3aa: CASSSKGEPFF
v_gene: TRBV5-1; CDR3aa: CASSLVLAGAETQYF
v_gene: TRBV11-2; CDR3aa: CASSQGRNQPQHF
v_gene: TRBV7-8; CDR3aa: CASSALLRDSLNEKLFF
v_gene: TRBV7-2; CDR3aa: CASSSITLAGPYEQYF
v_gene: TRBV25-1; CDR3aa: CASSHRNTNEKLFF
v_gene: TRBV27; CDR3aa: CASSQLTDNEKLFF
v_gene: TRBV9; CDR3aa: CASSVDLQGENTIYF
v_gene: TRBV4-2; CDR3aa: CASSTGSGSPIYEQYF
v_gene: TRBV27; CDR3aa: CASSFSDRLNTGELFF
v_gene: TRBV7-2; CDR3aa: CASSSRQGVPETQYF
v_gene: TRBV30; CDR3aa: CAWTVRADTQYF